This T cell receptor beta chain emerged from a study of a mutant IDH1 vaccine in newly diagnosed glioma (dated by TCRdb to the early 2020s). About the full investigation: Patients were given eight vaccinations, in weeks 1, 3, 5, 7, 11, 15, 19 and 23, which matched visits V03 through V10. Peripheral blood was drawn at six visits: V03 (baseline), V05, V07, V10, V12 and V13. Prior to enrollment, standard therapy consisting of radiotherapy alone, temozolomide alone, or radiochemotherapy with temozolomide had been administered to patients, with the combination being received by most patients. The roughly 35 treated patients were 62.5% male and around 40% female, with a mean age of approximately 40 years. In the chemotherapy-containing groups, vaccination started alongside temozolomide cycles, whereas in patients who had radiotherapy alone it started 4-6 weeks after radiotherapy. For exploratory analyses, 25 to 30 treated patients had longitudinal TCRB deep sequencing done wherever samples were available. Summary of the overall study and its limitations: According to the authors, sample limitations meant that analyses of patient blood samples could not be reproduced. Selection of PBMC samples for TCRB deep sequencing was based on availability. Immune responses induced by the vaccine were seen in around 93% of patients across multiple MHC alleles. Pseudoprogression seemed to be unrelated to changes in the top peripheral T cell clonotypes found by TCRB sequencing.

The library was obtained by the immunoSEQ multiplex PCR assay. The hsTCRB Kit was used according to the manufacturer's protocol to amplify rearranged TCR beta chain sequences. Sequencing of TCRB libraries was carried out on an Illumina MiSeq. Under the source paper's analysis protocol: The proprietary platform of the kit vendor was used for demultiplexing, trimming and gene mapping. TCRdb took this table from immuneACCESS and kept in-frame rearrangements with V and J called. Such tables lack part of the clones; where checked against another copy, unresolved V genes explain under half of the gap, and the rest is unexplained. That table supplies the V and J calls and clone size; D and trimming were determined from the DNA. This sample lists over 25,000 clones; 88% were detected once. The top ten clones comprise less than 3% of the sample. This clone has just a few counts. This receptor's antigen is unknown. Base qualities are not recorded, but no much larger clone differs from it by a single base.

There are 14 amino acids in the CDR3, from cysteine to phenylalanine inclusive. Of the read, only the CDR3 DNA is kept; its 42 bases are in frame from base 1. V loses 2 bases of germline sequence and J loses 8 bases, and the interval between the two ends is 12 bases. Taken from the germline V gene, the CDR1 and CDR2 loops are SNHLY and FYNNEI. The label giving this sample's time point can be read as: week 23, last vaccination. Each vaccine dose was 300 ug of a 20-mer mutant IDH1 peptide in Montanide, given subcutaneously with topical imiquimod. The donors had newly diagnosed IDH1-mutant astrocytomas of WHO grade 3 or 4 that showed loss of nuclear ATRX. The samples were drawn from NOA16, a multicentre, single-arm, open-label phase I trial in Germany that tested a mutant IDH1 peptide vaccine in humans for the first time. The DNeasy Blood and Tissue Kit was used to extract genomic DNA from EDTA blood for TCRB sequencing.

Rearrangement joined TRBV2 to TRBJ1-4, with a tentative D gene TRBD1 over 6 matching bases. The sample here was PBMCs, taken from a glioma patient whose treatment included an IDH1 peptide vaccine. The TCR originated in a middle-aged man with glioma. The DNA sequence is given as TGTGCCAGCAGTGAATTGGTGGACAGCGAAAAACTGTTTTTT. Its translation reads: CASSELVDSEKLFF.